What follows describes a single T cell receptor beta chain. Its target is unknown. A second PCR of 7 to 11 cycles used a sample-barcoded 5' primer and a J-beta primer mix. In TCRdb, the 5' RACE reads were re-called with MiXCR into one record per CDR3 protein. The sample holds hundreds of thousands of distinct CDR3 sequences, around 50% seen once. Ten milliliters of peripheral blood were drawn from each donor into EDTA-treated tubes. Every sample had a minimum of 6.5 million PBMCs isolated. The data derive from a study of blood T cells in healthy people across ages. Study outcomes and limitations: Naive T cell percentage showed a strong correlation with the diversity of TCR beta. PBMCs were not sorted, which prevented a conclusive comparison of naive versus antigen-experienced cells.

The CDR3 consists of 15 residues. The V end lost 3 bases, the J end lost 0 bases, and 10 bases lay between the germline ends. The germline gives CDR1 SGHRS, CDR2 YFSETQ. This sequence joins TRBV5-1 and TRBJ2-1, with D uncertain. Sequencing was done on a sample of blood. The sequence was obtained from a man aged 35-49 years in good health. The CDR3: CASSSLADSYNEQFF. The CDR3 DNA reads TGCGCCAGCAGCTCCTTGGCGGACTCCTACAATGAGCAGTTCTTC.